The rows below give T cell receptor beta chains drawn from one sample of a study of breast tumors, draining lymph nodes, adjacent tissues. From the multiplex PCR reads, TCRdb called clonotypes with MiXCR, one entry per CDR3 protein. The profile shows around 190,000 distinct CDR3 sequences, roughly 30% of them singletons. Sequenced material: axillary lymph node tissue. The receptors stem from a female donor with breast cancer. Some clones in this sample may be carry-over from other donors' samples. CDR3s include the opening cysteine and the closing phenylalanine or tryptophan. The order of the fields is V gene, clone size, J gene, D gene, CDR3 protein, CDR3 DNA. The D gene is left open where the match is weak. A row's size may be missing; if present it is once, few, many or a size class.

v_call: TRBV24-1
clone_size: NA
j_call: TRBJ1-2
d_call: NA
cdr3_aa: CATSDRNGYTF
cdr3_nt: TGTGCCACCAGTGATAGGAATGGCTACACCTTC

v_call: TRBV20-1
clone_size: NA
j_call: TRBJ2-7
d_call: NA
cdr3_aa: CSLMSYEQYF
cdr3_nt: TGCAGCTTAATGAGCTACGAGCAGTACTTC

v_call: TRBV27
clone_size: few
j_call: TRBJ2-1
d_call: NA
cdr3_aa: CASSPTPIPYNEQFF
cdr3_nt: TGTGCCAGCAGTCCTACCCCTATTCCATACAATGAGCAGTTCTTC

v_call: TRBV15
clone_size: NA
j_call: TRBJ2-1
d_call: TRBD1
cdr3_aa: CATSRYGTGVNEQFF
cdr3_nt: TGTGCCACCAGCAGGTACGGGACAGGGGTCAATGAGCAGTTCTTC

v_call: TRBV19
clone_size: many
j_call: TRBJ2-1
d_call: TRBD2
cdr3_aa: CASSSYAGAYNEQFF
cdr3_nt: TGTGCCAGTAGTTCTTACGCGGGAGCGTACAATGAGCAGTTCTTC

v_call: TRBV27
clone_size: NA
j_call: TRBJ1-2
d_call: TRBD1
cdr3_aa: CASSNTETGLDGYTF
cdr3_nt: TGTGCCAGCAGTAACACCGAGACAGGGCTGGATGGCTACACCTTC

v_call: TRBV6-2/TRBV6-3
clone_size: NA
j_call: TRBJ1-1
d_call: NA
cdr3_aa: CATHWEGRWVTEAFF
cdr3_nt: TGTGCCACCCACTGGGAGGGGCGATGGGTCACTGAAGCTTTCTTT

v_call: TRBV30
clone_size: many
j_call: TRBJ1-2
d_call: NA
cdr3_aa: CAWSYGYGYTF
cdr3_nt: TGTGCCTGGAGTTACGGGTATGGCTACACCTTC

v_call: TRBV11-3
clone_size: many
j_call: TRBJ2-1
d_call: NA
cdr3_aa: CASSLGATFKSYNEQFF
cdr3_nt: TGTGCCAGCAGCTTAGGCGCAACGTTCAAATCCTACAATGAGCAGTTCTTC

v_call: TRBV7-9
clone_size: NA
j_call: TRBJ2-7
d_call: NA
cdr3_aa: CASSSLDGTLYGQYF
cdr3_nt: TGTGCCAGCAGCTCCCTGGACGGGACTCTCTACGGGCAGTACTTC

v_call: TRBV7-9
clone_size: NA
j_call: TRBJ1-4
d_call: NA
cdr3_aa: CASSGGTYGEKLFF
cdr3_nt: TGTGCCAGCAGCGGAGGGACGTACGGAGAAAAACTGTTTTTT

v_call: TRBV3-1
clone_size: NA
j_call: TRBJ2-2
d_call: TRBD1
cdr3_aa: CASSFLRDRAKGFGELFF
cdr3_nt: TGTGCCAGCAGCTTCCTCCGGGACAGGGCGAAGGGATTCGGGGAGCTGTTTTTT

v_call: TRBV27
clone_size: many
j_call: TRBJ1-5
d_call: NA
cdr3_aa: CASSLSGVQPQHF
cdr3_nt: TGTGCCAGCAGTTTATCGGGAGTTCAGCCCCAGCATTTT

v_call: TRBV27
clone_size: NA
j_call: TRBJ2-5
d_call: NA
cdr3_aa: CASSLSGPYQETQYF
cdr3_nt: TGTGCCAGCAGTTTATCGGGCCCGTACCAAGAGACCCAGTACTTC

v_call: TRBV12-3/TRBV12-4
clone_size: many
j_call: TRBJ2-1
d_call: TRBD2
cdr3_aa: CASSQGPAGLVAQFF
cdr3_nt: TGTGCCAGCAGCCAAGGCCCAGCGGGACTAGTTGCGCAGTTCTTC

v_call: TRBV5-6
clone_size: many
j_call: TRBJ1-2
d_call: NA
cdr3_aa: CASSLEVRGVGYTF
cdr3_nt: TGTGCCAGCAGCTTGGAGGTCAGGGGAGTCGGCTACACCTTC

v_call: TRBV19
clone_size: many
j_call: TRBJ1-5
d_call: NA
cdr3_aa: CASRIGNQPQHF
cdr3_nt: TGTGCCAGTAGGATCGGAAATCAGCCCCAGCATTTT

v_call: TRBV27
clone_size: few
j_call: TRBJ2-7
d_call: NA
cdr3_aa: CASSLSSSYSYEQYF
cdr3_nt: TGTGCCAGCAGTTTATCCTCCAGTTACTCCTACGAGCAGTACTTC

v_call: TRBV18
clone_size: many
j_call: TRBJ2-3
d_call: NA
cdr3_aa: CASSLTGGSTDTQYF
cdr3_nt: TGTGCCAGCAGCTTAACTGGGGGTTCGACAGATACGCAGTATTTT

v_call: TRBV4-2
clone_size: many
j_call: TRBJ1-2
d_call: TRBD1
cdr3_aa: CASSGDRAGHYGYTF
cdr3_nt: TGTGCCAGCAGCGGGGACAGGGCAGGACACTATGGCTACACCTTC

v_call: TRBV15
clone_size: many
j_call: TRBJ1-2
d_call: TRBD1
cdr3_aa: CATSRDPYAGTGTNGYTF
cdr3_nt: TGTGCCACCAGCAGAGACCCTTATGCCGGGACAGGGACGAATGGCTACACCTTC

v_call: TRBV27
clone_size: NA
j_call: TRBJ2-7
d_call: NA
cdr3_aa: CASSPQGLPYEQYF
cdr3_nt: TGTGCCAGCAGTCCACAGGGTCTTCCCTACGAGCAGTACTTC

v_call: TRBV7-9
clone_size: NA
j_call: TRBJ1-6
d_call: NA
cdr3_aa: CASSAESGTANSPLHF
cdr3_nt: TGTGCCAGCAGCGCGGAGTCCGGGACGGCTAATTCACCCCTCCACTTT

v_call: TRBV6-6
clone_size: NA
j_call: TRBJ2-5
d_call: NA
cdr3_aa: CASSYYSEGGGSTQYF
cdr3_nt: TGTGCCAGCAGTTACTACAGCGAGGGGGGGGGTTCGACCCAGTACTTC

v_call: TRBV6-6
clone_size: many
j_call: TRBJ2-7
d_call: NA
cdr3_aa: CASRQQAYEQYF
cdr3_nt: TGTGCCAGCAGGCAACAGGCGTACGAGCAGTACTTC

v_call: TRBV11-2
clone_size: NA
j_call: TRBJ2-5
d_call: NA
cdr3_aa: CASSLKPRQGTQYF
cdr3_nt: TGTGCCAGCAGCTTAAAGCCTCGTCAGGGGACCCAGTACTTC

v_call: TRBV24-1
clone_size: NA
j_call: TRBJ2-1
d_call: NA
cdr3_aa: CATSDNTGSSYNEQFF
cdr3_nt: TGTGCCACCAGTGACAATACAGGGAGCTCCTACAATGAGCAGTTCTTC

v_call: TRBV15
clone_size: many
j_call: TRBJ2-7
d_call: TRBD2
cdr3_aa: CATGGYTSGGALYEQYF
cdr3_nt: TGTGCCACCGGAGGTTATACTAGCGGGGGGGCCTTGTACGAGCAGTACTTC

v_call: TRBV10-2
clone_size: NA
j_call: TRBJ1-3
d_call: NA
cdr3_aa: CASSEGGNTIYF
cdr3_nt: TGCGCCAGCAGTGAAGGTGGAAACACCATATATTTT

v_call: TRBV12-3/TRBV12-4
clone_size: many
j_call: TRBJ2-2
d_call: NA
cdr3_aa: CASTSGPGRDTGELFF
cdr3_nt: TGTGCCAGCACTTCAGGGCCAGGACGGGACACCGGGGAGCTGTTTTTT

v_call: TRBV27
clone_size: NA
j_call: TRBJ2-7
d_call: TRBD1
cdr3_aa: CASSLGTGPSHEQYF
cdr3_nt: TGTGCCAGCAGTTTGGGGACAGGGCCCTCCCACGAGCAGTACTTC

v_call: TRBV6-6
clone_size: many
j_call: TRBJ1-2
d_call: TRBD1
cdr3_aa: CASSTTGGEGYTF
cdr3_nt: TGTGCCAGCAGTACCACAGGGGGCGAGGGCTACACCTTC

v_call: TRBV20-1
clone_size: many
j_call: TRBJ2-1
d_call: TRBD2
cdr3_aa: CSGQAGTSINEQFF
cdr3_nt: TGCAGTGGCCAGGCCGGGACTAGCATCAATGAGCAGTTCTTC